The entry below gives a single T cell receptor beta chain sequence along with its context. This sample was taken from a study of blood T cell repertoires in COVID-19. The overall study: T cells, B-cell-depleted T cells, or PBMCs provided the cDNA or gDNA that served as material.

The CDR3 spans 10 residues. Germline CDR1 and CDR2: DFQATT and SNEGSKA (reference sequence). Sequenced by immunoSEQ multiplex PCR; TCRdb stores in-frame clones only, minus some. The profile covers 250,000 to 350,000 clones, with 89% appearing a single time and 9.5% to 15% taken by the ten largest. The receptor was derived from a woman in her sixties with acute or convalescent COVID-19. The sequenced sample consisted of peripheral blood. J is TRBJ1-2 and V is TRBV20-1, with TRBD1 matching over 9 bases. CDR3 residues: CRGDRAGYTF. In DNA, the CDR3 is TGCAGGGGGGACAGGGCTGGCTACACCTTC.